This entry describes one T cell receptor beta chain. Its cognate antigen has yet to be identified. Per-nucleotide qualities are absent, and no much larger clonotype sits a single base away. Trimming at the junction amounts to 4 bases on V and 4 bases on J, and the germline ends lie 13 bases apart. CDR1 and CDR2 were assigned from the germline V gene as WSHSY and SAAADI. CDR3 length: 14 amino acids, cysteine to phenylalanine. Left in the record is the CDR3 DNA by itself, 42 bases read in frame from the first base. The CDR3 regions of human TCRbeta chains were subjected to immunosequencing. Turning to the authors' computational methods: TCRs in the repertoires were matched against a reference library of SARS-CoV-2-specific TCRs that had been generated with the MIRA antigen-specificity platform. Breadth was defined as the fraction of unique TCRs that were SARS-CoV-2-associated. Depth was defined as the fraction of total T cells that were SARS-CoV-2-associated. Each spike-specific TCR was assigned to its reactive spike region and to a CD4 or CD8 class using the MIRA data. Log10-transformed breadth and depth values were compared by one-way ANOVA with Sidak's multiple comparisons tests. TCRdb took over this immuneACCESS table, retaining in-frame rearrangements with V and J assigned. Such tables are incomplete; in checked studies, under half of the missing clones stem from an unresolved V gene, and the remainder is unexplained. That table furnishes V, J and clone size, whereas the DNA furnished D and trimming. This sample has approximately 150,000 clones in its table, and about 83% of those were observed once. The ten largest account for roughly 1.1% of the sample.

This record comes from a study of T cell responses to AZD1222 COVID-19 vaccine (dated by TCRdb to about 2021). The study in broad terms: TCR sequencing was performed for 230 to 250 trial participants, of whom roughly 200 were given two doses of AZD1222 and about 25 were given two doses of MenACWY control vaccine. Trial participants were enrolled by age into 18-55, 56-69 and 70-plus year subgroups, with roughly 160, 29 and 62 TCR-sequenced participants respectively. Broader findings and caveats from the paper: A significant rise in spike-specific TCR breadth and depth was observed after two AZD1222 doses relative to day 0 and relative to MenACWY recipients. Reportedly, almost half of the unique spike-specific TCRs recognized epitopes lying outside the regions that are mutated in the B.1.351 and B.1.1.7 variants. In the small 56-69-year group, the increase in depth fell short of significance, most likely because of low power. Conclusions about previously exposed vaccinees are limited, since just five or six AZD1222 recipients were seropositive for SARS-CoV-2 at baseline. Participants were mostly white British, with more females than males. The authors suggested clonal diversity may have been underestimated. Because no samples from the day 14 peak response were available, repertoires could be characterized only after the peak T cell response. CD4 TCRs associated with the vaccine covered the entire spike protein, and the dominant responses were in regions 160-218 and 743-854.

The intended sense of this specimen's time point label: about 28 days (+/-7) after the second vaccine dose. AZD1222 recipients with second doses at about 4 weeks or about 12 weeks were pooled, because spike-specific TCR depth and breadth did not differ between schedules. Vaccinee samples came from UK trials COV001 and COV002, including a single-blind randomized controlled phase 2/3 trial of AZD1222 (ChAdOx1 nCoV-19) in healthy adults. For TCRbeta chain sequencing, PBMC samples were collected from trial participants at day 0 and at day 28 after the second dose. The receptor's source is an adult who received the AZD1222 COVID-19 vaccine. Recombination joined TRBV10-2 with TRBJ1-1; a weak D assignment points to TRBD1 (6 bases agree). The material was peripheral blood, obtained 28 days after the second AZD1222 dose. The nucleotides are TGCGCCAGCAGTGGGGCCGGGGGGCTCACTGAAGCTTTCTTT. Its protein is CASSGAGGLTEAFF.